This entry lists 23 T cell receptor beta chains sequenced from one sample in a study of blood T cell repertoires in COVID-19. TCRdb's copy holds only in-frame clones and misses some; the assay was immunoSEQ multiplex PCR. The table shows a few hundred thousand clones, with about 88% occurring only once. Specimen: peripheral blood. The receptors come from a man aged 55 to 69 with acute or convalescent COVID-19.

The chain recombines TRBV6-5 with TRBJ1-1, with 8 bases aligning to TRBD1. The V and J ends lost 6 bases and 2 bases, in that order; junction bases with no gene match: 5. Germline lookup yields CDR1 MNHEY and CDR2 SVGAGI. CDR3 size: 14 residues. The CDR3 DNA reads as TGTGCCAGCAGATCCGGACAGGGCAACACTGAAGCTTTCTTT. This gives the protein CASRSGQGNTEAFF.

This chain links TRBV24-1 with TRBJ1-4, with 10 bases matching TRBD1. Per the germline V gene, CDR1 is KGHDR and CDR2 is SFDVKD. The CDR3 has 18 amino acids. J lost 0 bases, V lost 4 bases, and 7 bases had no gene match. The CDR3 nucleotides are TGTGCCACCAGTGACCCGGACAGGGGGGTTGCAACTAATGAAAAACTGTTTTTT. Protein sequence: CATSDPDRGVATNEKLFF.

This clone was picked up a small number of times. The chain recombines TRBV18 with TRBJ1-2; 7 bases are shared with TRBD1. The CDR3 length is 17 residues. Trimming took 4 bases from V and 2 from J; bases not matched to a gene: 13. CDR1 is KGHSH and CDR2 is LQKENI in the germline V gene. DNA of the CDR3: TGTGCCAGCTCACTAAAACAGGGGAGAGGGTCAAACTATGGCTACACCTTC. This codes for CASSLKQGRGSNYGYTF.

The chain is built from TRBV9 and TRBJ1-4, with no clear D. The CDR3 totals 15 residues. Germline-derived CDR1 and CDR2 are SGDLS and YYNGEE. V lost 0 bases, J lost 4 bases, and 10 bases lay in between. CDR3 protein: CASSVGQSGNEKLFF. For the CDR3, the DNA is TGTGCCAGCAGCGTAGGGCAAAGTGGTAATGAAAAACTGTTTTTT. The full variable domain, its missing parts supplied by reference TRBV9 and TRBJ1-4, is DSGVTQTPKHLITATGQRVTLRCSPRSGDLSVYWYQQSLDQGLQFLIQYYNGEERAKGNILERFSAQQFPDLHSELNLSSLELGDSALYFCASSVGQSGNEKLFFGSGTQLSVL.

V gene TRBV7-3 combines with J gene TRBJ2-1, with a weak D call TRBD2 (6 bases). Trimming pared 2 bases from V and 8 bases from J, leaving 16 bases between. The CDR3 extends over 15 amino acids. Germline V gene sequence: CDR1 SGHTA, CDR2 FQGTGA. CDR3 region: CASSLVPLGGDEQFF. The CDR3 DNA is TGTGCCAGCAGCTTAGTTCCCCTGGGGGGTGATGAGCAGTTCTTC.

This rearrangement joins TRBV18 to TRBJ2-4; 9 bases fit TRBD2. The junction had 12 bases not matched to a gene; V was cut back by 1 base and J by 8 bases. The CDR3 extends over 17 amino acids. Germline values: CDR1 KGHSH, CDR2 LQKENI. Here the CDR3 reads CASSPQASGARGDIQYF. CDR3 sequence (DNA): TGTGCCAGCTCACCACAGGCTAGCGGGGCCCGGGGGGACATTCAGTACTTC.

The CDR3 bases are TGCGCCAGCAGCCAAGCGGGGGTGGATGGCTACACCTTC. Encoded protein: CASSQAGVDGYTF. The rearrangement uses TRBV4-1 and TRBJ1-2, with TRBD1 as a possible D gene (5 bases). The CDR3 runs to 13 residues. Germline lookup yields CDR1 MGHRA and CDR2 YSYEKL. Trimming removed 1 base from V and 6 bases from J, with 9 bases in between.

This CDR3 is CASSELIRQTGGEQYF. The CDR3 DNA sequence: TGTGCCAGCAGTGAATTAATTCGCCAAACCGGGGGCGAGCAGTACTTC. This chain connects TRBV6-1 to TRBJ2-7, with D possibly TRBD2 on 6 matching bases. Germline CDR1 MNHNS, CDR2 SASEGT. The ends were cut back, 2 bases at V and 6 bases at J, with 20 bases in the middle. The CDR3 covers 16 residues.

The chain couples TRBV19 to TRBJ1-2; a possible D gene is TRBD1 (6 bases). This CDR3 is built from 16 residues. V dropped 1 base and J dropped 4 bases, with 16 bases sitting between them. The germline gives CDR1 LNHDA, CDR2 SQIVND (reference sequence). The CDR3 reads CASSIGGQQGAYGYTF. The DNA of the CDR3 is TGTGCCAGTAGTATAGGTGGACAGCAAGGGGCCTATGGCTACACCTTC.

This clone appeared a single time. The chain combines TRBV6-6 with TRBJ1-5, with D possibly being TRBD1 (6 bases). The CDR3 runs 15 residues. Per germline, CDR1 MNHNY and CDR2 SVGAGI (reference sequence). Trimming removed 5 bases at V and 2 bases at J, with 13 bases between. The CDR3 here is CASSEDSRGNQPQHF. CDR3 nucleotide sequence: TGTGCCAGCAGTGAGGACAGCAGGGGCAATCAGCCCCAGCATTTT.

This chain links TRBV27 with TRBJ2-3; TRBD2 agrees at 9 bases. CDR1 and CDR2 (germline): MNHEY, SMNVEV (reference sequence). This CDR3 region has 16 residues. V shed 5 bases, J shed 0 bases, and the junction held 6 bases outside the gene matches. CDR3 in amino acids: CASSRVAGASTDTQYF. CDR3 coding DNA: TGTGCCAGCAGTAGGGTAGCGGGGGCTAGCACAGATACGCAGTATTTT.

The genes are TRBV7-2 and TRBJ2-2, with 11 nucleotides matching TRBD2. Germline V gene lookup returns CDR1 SGHTA and CDR2 FQGNSA. The CDR3 extends over 15 amino acids. The J segment lost 6 bases and the V segment lost 3 bases, leaving 3 bases of the junction unmatched. CDR3 coding DNA: TGTGCCAGCAGCTTGAGTAGCGGGGGGGCCGGGGAGCTGTTTTTT. Its translation is CASSLSSGGAGELFF.

The rearrangement joins TRBV4-3 to TRBJ2-2, with TRBD2 matching over 9 bases. CDR1 LGHNA and CDR2 YSLEER come from the germline V gene. This CDR3 has 20 residues. With V trimmed by 0 bases and J by 2 bases, 13 bases remained unmatched. The DNA for the CDR3 is TGCGCCAGCAGCCAAGATGCCAGCGGGGGGACACCCGTTAACACCGGGGAGCTGTTTTTT. Amino acid sequence: CASSQDASGGTPVNTGELFF.

The rearrangement uses TRBV20-1 and TRBJ2-1; 10 bases are shared with TRBD1. The CDR3 runs 15 residues. Trimming removed 3 bases from V and 9 bases from J; junction bases left unmatched: 11. Germline V CDR1 and CDR2: DFQATT, SNEGSKA (reference sequence). The CDR3, as DNA: TGCAGTGCTAGTGGCGGGACAGGGGTGAGGGGTGAGCAGTTCTTC. Amino acid sequence: CSASGGTGVRGEQFF.

This sequence joins TRBV5-4 and TRBJ1-3; maybe TRBD1 (5 bases). CDR3 length: 15 amino acids. Trimming cost V 3 bases and J 0 bases, with 10 bases left between them. Germline V lookup: CDR1 SGHNT, CDR2 YYREEE (reference sequence). The CDR3 DNA follows: TGTGCCAGCAGCTCCGACAGCCACTCTGGAAACACCATATATTTT. Its protein is CASSSDSHSGNTIYF.

The gene calls are TRBV19 and TRBJ2-2; TRBD2 aligns across 11 bases. CDR1 is LNHDA, CDR2 SQIVND, per germline (reference sequence). The J segment lost 4 bases and the V segment lost 6 bases, leaving 4 bases of the junction unmatched. The CDR3 consists of 15 residues. The CDR3 sequence: CASSILAGATGELFF. DNA of the CDR3: TGTGCCAGTAGCATACTAGCGGGGGCCACCGGGGAGCTGTTTTTT.

V usage is TRBV19 and J usage is TRBJ2-5; 7 nucleotides agree with TRBD2. CDR3 length equals 16 residues. CDR1 is LNHDA, CDR2 SQIVND, per germline (reference sequence). The V gene end was trimmed by 0 bases and the J gene end by 2 bases; junction bases not matched to a gene: 6. The CDR3 region is CASSIEGGRLQETQYF. CDR3 nucleotide sequence: TGTGCCAGTAGTATAGAGGGAGGGCGGCTACAAGAGACCCAGTACTTC.

This rearrangement joins TRBV5-8 to TRBJ2-1, with 7 bases identical to TRBD1. CDR1 is SGHTS and CDR2 is YDEGEE in the germline V gene. V lost 0 bases to trimming and J lost 5 bases; unmatched junction nucleotides: 5. CDR3 size: 15 residues. The CDR3 DNA sequence: TGTGCCAGCAGCTTGGATCGGACAGGTCACAATGAGCAGTTCTTC. Translating it yields CASSLDRTGHNEQFF.

The chain couples TRBV20-1 to TRBJ2-1, with a weak D call TRBD1 (6 bases). This CDR3 has 11 amino acids. Germline assignment: CDR1 DFQATT and CDR2 SNEGSKA (reference sequence). The V end lost 6 bases, the J end lost 10 bases, and 13 bases lay between the germline ends. CDR3 in DNA: TGCAGTGCCCTAGGACAGCGGGAGCAGTTCTTC. It translates to CSALGQREQFF.

This clone was observed a few times. DNA of the CDR3: TGTGCCAGCTCACTCGGGACAGGGGGTTACAATGAGCAGTTCTTC. Amino acid sequence: CASSLGTGGYNEQFF. The gene calls are TRBV18 and TRBJ2-1, with 11 bases identical to TRBD1. With V trimmed by 4 bases and J by 4 bases, 3 bases remained unmatched. The CDR3 spans 15 residues. The V gene's germline CDR1 is KGHSH and CDR2 LQKENI.

V and J are TRBV18 and TRBJ1-6; D is perhaps TRBD1 (5 bases). Trimming left V 2 bases short and J 6 bases short, with 14 bases between. Germline V gene sequence: CDR1 KGHSH, CDR2 LQKENI. The CDR3 spans 16 residues. The CDR3: CASSPSGVGGNSPLHF. The CDR3 coding sequence is TGTGCCAGCTCACCATCGGGGGTTGGGGGTAATTCACCCCTCCACTTT.

Here the CDR3 reads CAWGDRGQVEKLFF. Here the CDR3 DNA reads TGTGCCTGGGGGGACAGGGGGCAGGTCGAGAAACTGTTTTTT. The chain employs TRBV30 and TRBJ1-4; TRBD1 aligns across 12 bases. CDR3 length: 14 residues. The V segment lost 5 bases and the J segment 11 bases; nucleotides outside the gene matches: 9. CDR1 is GTSNPN and CDR2 is SVGIG in the germline V gene (reference sequence).

V gene TRBV7-6 combines with J gene TRBJ1-3; a weak D match, TRBD1 (6 bases). V was shortened by 5 bases and J by 3 bases, with 20 bases between the two germline ends. The germline CDR1 and CDR2 sequences are SGHVS and FNYEAQ. This CDR3 is 17 amino acids long. This CDR3 is CASSLQTGQGYGNTIYF. DNA of the CDR3: TGTGCCAGCAGCCTCCAAACTGGGCAGGGGTATGGAAACACCATATATTTT.